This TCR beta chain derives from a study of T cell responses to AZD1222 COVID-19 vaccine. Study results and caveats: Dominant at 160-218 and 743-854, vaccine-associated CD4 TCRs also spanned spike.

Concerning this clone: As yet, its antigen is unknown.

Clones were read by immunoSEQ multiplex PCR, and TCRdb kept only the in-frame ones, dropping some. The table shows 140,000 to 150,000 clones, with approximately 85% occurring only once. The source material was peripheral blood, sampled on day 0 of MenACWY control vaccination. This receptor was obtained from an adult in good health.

In nucleotides, the CDR3 is TGTGCCAGTAGGCCGGGACAGGGACTCTATGGCTACACCTTC. It specifies CASRPGQGLYGYTF. The J gene is TRBJ1-2, the V gene TRBV19; TRBD1 matches 9 bases. Germline lookup yields CDR1 LNHDA and CDR2 SQIVND (reference sequence). After removal of 6 bases from V and 4 bases from J, the junction contained 6 bases not matched to a gene. CDR3 length: 14 residues.